In this sample, the clone carrying this TCR beta chain turned up many times. Over 200 million TCR-beta sequences from 15-18 subjects were obtained in each sequencing run. TCRdb re-called the 5' RACE reads with MiXCR, one entry per CDR3 protein. The sample carries tens of thousands of distinct CDR3 sequences, roughly 3.2% recorded once. The data belong to a study of neurological immune-mediated disorders. The sequence was obtained from a woman in her forties or fifties with multiple sclerosis. Input material: PBMCs.

The CDR3 protein is CASSFDFPAYEQYF. CDR3 nucleotides: TGTGCCAGCAGCTTTGATTTTCCCGCCTACGAGCAGTACTTC. The chain uses TRBV7-6 and TRBJ2-7; D unresolved. The CDR3 runs 14 residues. Trimming cost V 3 bases and J 2 bases, with 11 bases left between them. CDR1 is SGHVS, CDR2 FNYEAQ, per germline. Looking up the rest from reference TRBV7-6 and TRBJ2-7 gives the full variable domain: GAGVSQSPRYKVTKRGQDVALRCDPISGHVSLYWYRQALGQGPEFLTYFNYEAQQDKSGLPNDRFSAERPEGSISTLTIQRTEQRDSAMYRCASSFDFPAYEQYFGPGTRLTVT.